Below, 2 T cell receptor beta chains from the same sample are listed, as sequenced in a study of cytomegalovirus exposure and HLA in healthy donors. Primers included in the PCR were 60 Vbeta and 13 Jbeta primers. Profiled with immunoSEQ multiplex PCR; TCRdb holds only in-frame clones, not every one. The sample shows roughly 130,000 clones, roughly 68% of them seen only once. The sequenced sample was PBMCs. The receptor set was obtained from a woman between 50 and 59 years old in good health and CMV-seropositive.

The chain has TRBV2 and TRBJ2-3; D is undetermined. In germline, CDR1 is SNHLY, CDR2 FYNNEI. The length of the CDR3 is 13 residues. Trimming removed 2 bases from V and 2 bases from J, with 5 bases in between. The CDR3 nucleotides read TGTGCCAGCAGTGAACCCTTCACAGATACGCAGTATTTT. Translating it yields CASSEPFTDTQYF.

For the CDR3, the DNA is TGTGCCAGCAGTGAATATAAGCAATCTAGCACAGATACGCAGTATTTT. Protein: CASSEYKQSSTDTQYF. The gene calls are TRBV6-1 and TRBJ2-3, with unresolved D. Deletions cut 2 bases from V and 0 bases from J, with 12 bases between. Per germline, CDR1 MNHNS and CDR2 SASEGT. This CDR3 region has 16 residues.